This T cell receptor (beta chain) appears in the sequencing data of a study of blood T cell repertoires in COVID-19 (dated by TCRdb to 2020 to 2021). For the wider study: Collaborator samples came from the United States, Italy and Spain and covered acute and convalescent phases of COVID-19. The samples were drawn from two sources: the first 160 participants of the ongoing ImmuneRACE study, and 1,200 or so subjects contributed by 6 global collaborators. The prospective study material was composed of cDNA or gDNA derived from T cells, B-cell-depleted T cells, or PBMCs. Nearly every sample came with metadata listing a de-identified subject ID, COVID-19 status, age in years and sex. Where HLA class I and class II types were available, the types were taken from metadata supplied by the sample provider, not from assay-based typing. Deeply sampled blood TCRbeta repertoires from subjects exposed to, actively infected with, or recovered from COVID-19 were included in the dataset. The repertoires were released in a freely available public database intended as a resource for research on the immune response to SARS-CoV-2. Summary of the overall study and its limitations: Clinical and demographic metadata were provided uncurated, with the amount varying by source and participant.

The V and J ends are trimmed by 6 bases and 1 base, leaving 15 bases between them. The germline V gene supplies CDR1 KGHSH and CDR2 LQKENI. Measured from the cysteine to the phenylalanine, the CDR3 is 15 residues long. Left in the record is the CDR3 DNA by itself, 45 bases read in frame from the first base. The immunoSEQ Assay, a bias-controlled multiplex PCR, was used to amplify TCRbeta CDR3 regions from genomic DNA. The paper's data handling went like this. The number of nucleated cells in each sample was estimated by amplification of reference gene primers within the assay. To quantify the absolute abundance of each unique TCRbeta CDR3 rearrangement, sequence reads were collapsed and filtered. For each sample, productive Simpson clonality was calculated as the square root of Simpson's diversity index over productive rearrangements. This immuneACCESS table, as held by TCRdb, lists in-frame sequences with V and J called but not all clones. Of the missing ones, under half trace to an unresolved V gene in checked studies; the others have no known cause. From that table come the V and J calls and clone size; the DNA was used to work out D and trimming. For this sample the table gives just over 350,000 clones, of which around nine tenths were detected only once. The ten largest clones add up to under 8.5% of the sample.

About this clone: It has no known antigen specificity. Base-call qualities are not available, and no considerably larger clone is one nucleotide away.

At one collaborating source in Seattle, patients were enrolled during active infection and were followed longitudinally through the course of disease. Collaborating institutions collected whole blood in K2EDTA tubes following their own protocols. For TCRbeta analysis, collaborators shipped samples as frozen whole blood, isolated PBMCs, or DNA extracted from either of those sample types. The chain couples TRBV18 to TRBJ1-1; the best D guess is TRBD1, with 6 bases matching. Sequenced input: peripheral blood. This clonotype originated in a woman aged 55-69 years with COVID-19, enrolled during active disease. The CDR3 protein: CASSLRTTGNTEAFF. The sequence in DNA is TGTGCCAGCTCGCTCAGAACGACAGGGAACACTGAAGCTTTCTTT.